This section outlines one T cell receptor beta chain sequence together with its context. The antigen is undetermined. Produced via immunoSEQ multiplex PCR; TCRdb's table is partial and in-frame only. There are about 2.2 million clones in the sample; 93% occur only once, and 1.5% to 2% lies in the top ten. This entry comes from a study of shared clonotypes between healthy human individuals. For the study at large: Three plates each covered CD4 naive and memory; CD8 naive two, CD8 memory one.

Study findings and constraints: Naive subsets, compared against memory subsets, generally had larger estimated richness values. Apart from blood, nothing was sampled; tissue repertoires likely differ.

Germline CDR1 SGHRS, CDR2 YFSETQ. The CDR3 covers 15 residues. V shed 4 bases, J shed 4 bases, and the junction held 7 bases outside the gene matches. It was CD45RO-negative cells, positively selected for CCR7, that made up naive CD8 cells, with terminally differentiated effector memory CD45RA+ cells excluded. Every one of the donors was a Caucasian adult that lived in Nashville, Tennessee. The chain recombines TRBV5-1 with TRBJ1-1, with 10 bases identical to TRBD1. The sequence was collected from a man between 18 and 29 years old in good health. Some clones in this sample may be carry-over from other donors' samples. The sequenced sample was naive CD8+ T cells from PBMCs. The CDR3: CASSPPGQGSTEAFF. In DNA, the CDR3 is TGCGCCAGCAGCCCACCGGGACAGGGGTCCACTGAAGCTTTCTTT.